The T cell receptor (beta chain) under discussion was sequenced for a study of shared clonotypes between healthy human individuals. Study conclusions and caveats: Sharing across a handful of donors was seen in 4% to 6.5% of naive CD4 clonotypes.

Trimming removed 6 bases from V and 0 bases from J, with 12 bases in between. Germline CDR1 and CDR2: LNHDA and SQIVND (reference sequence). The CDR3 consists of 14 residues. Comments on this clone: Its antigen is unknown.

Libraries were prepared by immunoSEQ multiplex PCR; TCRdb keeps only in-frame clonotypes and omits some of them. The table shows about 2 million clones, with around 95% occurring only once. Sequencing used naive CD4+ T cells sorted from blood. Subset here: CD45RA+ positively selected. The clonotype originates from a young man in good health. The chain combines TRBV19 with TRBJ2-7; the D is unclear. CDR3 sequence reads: CASRASPLSYEQYF. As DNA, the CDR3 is TGTGCCAGTAGGGCTAGTCCCCTCTCCTACGAGCAGTACTTC.